The rows below give T cell receptor beta chains drawn from one sample of a study of blood T cell repertoires in COVID-19. Clones were sequenced by immunoSEQ multiplex PCR, and TCRdb holds only the in-frame ones, with some missing. Of approximately 140,000 clones in the sample, roughly 83% were seen once. Sequences were obtained from peripheral blood. The receptors stem from a man aged 55 to 70 with acute or convalescent COVID-19. The CDR3 runs from the conserved cysteine through the conserved F or W. The D gene is left open where the match is weak. A row's size may be missing; if present it is once, few, many or a size class.

D	V	size	length	J	DNA	CDR3
NA	TRBV6-5	NA	10	TRBJ1-2	TGTGCCAGCAGCAAATATGGCTACACCTTC	CASSKYGYTF
NA	TRBV6-4	NA	13	TRBJ2-2	TGTGCCAGCAGTGACATGTCGACCGGGGAGCTGTTTTTT	CASSDMSTGELFF
NA	TRBV13	NA	13	TRBJ1-2	TGTGCCAGCAGCTTGGGTGCGGGGTATGGCTACACCTTC	CASSLGAGYGYTF
NA	TRBV18	once	16	TRBJ2-3	TGTGCCAGCTCACCACGACTAGTCCAGGGCACAGATACGCAGTATTTT	CASSPRLVQGTDTQYF
NA	TRBV11-3	NA	14	TRBJ2-1	TGTGCCAGCAGCTTTGGGCAGGCATACAATGAGCAGTTCTTC	CASSFGQAYNEQFF
NA	TRBV3-1/TRBV3-2	NA	12	TRBJ1-1	TGTGCCAGCAGCAGGTCGGCAGGGAAAGCTTTCTTT	CASSRSAGKAFF
NA	TRBV7-7	NA	16	TRBJ2-2	TGTGCCAGCAGCTTGAGGCGGGGTCCAAACACCGGGGAGCTGTTTTTT	CASSLRRGPNTGELFF
TRBD1	TRBV28	NA	16	TRBJ1-3	TGTGCCAGCAGTCTTACAGGGGTTAGGTCCGGAAACACCATATATTTT	CASSLTGVRSGNTIYF
TRBD1	TRBV3-1/TRBV3-2	NA	18	TRBJ2-6	TGTGCCAGCAGCCTATGGGACAGGCGAAGCTCTGGGGCCAACGTCCTGACTTTC	CASSLWDRRSSGANVLTF
TRBD2	TRBV18	once	15	TRBJ2-7	TGTGCCAGCTCACTCAGGACTAGCGGGGGCAACGAGCAGTACTTC	CASSLRTSGGNEQYF
TRBD2	TRBV20-1	NA	14	TRBJ2-1	TGCAGTGCTAGTCCCGGGACTAGCGTTGGTGAGCAGTTCTTC	CSASPGTSVGEQFF
NA	TRBV3-1/TRBV3-2	NA	13	TRBJ1-1	TGTGCCAGCAGCCAAAACACGAACACTGAAGCTTTCTTT	CASSQNTNTEAFF
TRBD2	TRBV10-2	NA	15	TRBJ2-5	TGCGCCAGCAGTCCAGCGGGGGGGTGGCAAGAGACCCAGTACTTC	CASSPAGGWQETQYF
TRBD1	TRBV11-3	NA	16	TRBJ2-7	TGTGCCAGCAGCGATTATACAGGGGGCAATGTTCGCGAGCAGTACTTC	CASSDYTGGNVREQYF
TRBD2	TRBV11-2	NA	14	TRBJ2-7	TGTGCCAGCAGCTTACTAGCGGGAGGCAACGAGCAGTACTTC	CASSLLAGGNEQYF
TRBD2	TRBV7-3	NA	16	TRBJ2-5	TGTGCCAGCAGCTTAATGGCAGCTAGCGGCCAAGAGACCCAGTACTTC	CASSLMAASGQETQYF
NA	TRBV30	NA	12	TRBJ1-1	TGTGCCTGGAAGAGGGAAAACACTGAAGCTTTCTTT	CAWKRENTEAFF
TRBD1	TRBV7-2	NA	16	TRBJ1-2	TGTGCCAGCAGCTTAGATTTCCGGGACAGGGGCTATGGCTACACCTTC	CASSLDFRDRGYGYTF
TRBD2	TRBV24-1	NA	16	TRBJ2-1	TGTGCCACCAGGCCCCGGACTAGCACCAAATACAATGAGCAGTTCTTC	CATRPRTSTKYNEQFF
NA	TRBV2	NA	15	TRBJ1-5	TGTGCCAGCAGTGTGGGCTCCGCTATCAATCAGCCCCAGCATTTT	CASSVGSAINQPQHF
NA	TRBV19	NA	14	TRBJ2-2	TGTGCCAGTAGTTACCAGGCGAACACCGGGGAGCTGTTTTTT	CASSYQANTGELFF
TRBD1	TRBV9	NA	15	TRBJ1-5	TGTGCCAGCAGCGTAGGGACAGGGGGATTTCAGCCCCAGCATTTT	CASSVGTGGFQPQHF
NA	TRBV7-9	NA	18	TRBJ2-7	TGTGCCAGCAGCTTAGACTTTTTTTTTCAGGGGAAACTCTACGAGCAGTACTTC	CASSLDFFFQGKLYEQYF
TRBD1	TRBV5-1	once	17	TRBJ2-2	TGCGCCAGCAGCTTGGCAGGGGGTCTTGCGGTCACCGGGGAGCTGTTTTTT	CASSLAGGLAVTGELFF
TRBD1	TRBV6-5	once	14	TRBJ2-3	TGTGCCAGCAGCTTGACAGGGAAGGCAGATACGCAGTATTTT	CASSLTGKADTQYF
TRBD1	TRBV3-1/TRBV3-2	NA	15	TRBJ2-5	TGTGCCAGCAGCCATTCCGGGACAGGAGGAGAGACCCAGTACTTC	CASSHSGTGGETQYF
NA	TRBV6-5	NA	14	TRBJ2-3	TGTGCCACGCCCGGGACTCAGGACACAGATACGCAGTATTTT	CATPGTQDTDTQYF
NA	TRBV7-9	NA	14	TRBJ1-2	TGTGCCAGCAGCTTCAACAGTCCGTCTAATGGCTACACCTTC	CASSFNSPSNGYTF
TRBD1	TRBV29-1	NA	11	TRBJ2-1	TGCAGCGTTTCGACAGGGGGTGAGCAGTTCTTC	CSVSTGGEQFF
NA	TRBV5-1	NA	12	TRBJ2-5	TGCGCCAGCAGCCACCAGCAAGAGACCCAGTACTTC	CASSHQQETQYF
TRBD1	TRBV5-1	NA	15	TRBJ2-1	TGCGCCAGCAGCCCAGGACAGGGACGTTACAATGAGCAGTTCTTC	CASSPGQGRYNEQFF
TRBD1	TRBV27	NA	14	TRBJ1-6	TGTGCCAGCAGTCGACAGGGGAATAATTCACCCCTCCACTTT	CASSRQGNNSPLHF
NA	TRBV19	NA	15	TRBJ1-1	TGTGCCAGTAGTATACAAGGGAGTGGGAACACTGAAGCTTTCTTT	CASSIQGSGNTEAFF
TRBD2	TRBV15	few	17	TRBJ2-2	TGTGCCACAGAGGCGACTAGCGGGAGGGGGAACACCGGGGAGCTGTTTTTT	CATEATSGRGNTGELFF
NA	TRBV5-8	NA	17	TRBJ1-2	TGTGCCAGCAGCTTGCCCCCTCCCAGGGGCCTTAACTATGGCTACACCTTC	CASSLPPPRGLNYGYTF
TRBD1	TRBV24-1	once	20	TRBJ2-3	TGTGCCACCAGTGATTTGGCGGGACAGGGGGGACGGGGCAGCACAGATACGCAGTATTTT	CATSDLAGQGGRGSTDTQYF
TRBD2	TRBV9	NA	16	TRBJ2-3	TGTGCCAGCAGCGAGACAGGCGGGAGGGCCTGGGATACGCAGTATTTT	CASSETGGRAWDTQYF
NA	TRBV11-2	NA	13	TRBJ2-5	TGTGCCAGCAGCTTATTCCAGGGAGAGACCCAGTACTTC	CASSLFQGETQYF
NA	TRBV11-1	NA	14	TRBJ1-1	TGTGCCAGCAGCTTTTTTGGGCTGAACACTGAAGCTTTCTTT	CASSFFGLNTEAFF
TRBD1	TRBV4-2	once	19	TRBJ2-6	TGTGCCAGCAGCCAAGATAGGGACAGGTCCTCCTCTGGGGCCAACGTCCTGACTTTC	CASSQDRDRSSSGANVLTF
TRBD2	TRBV5-1	once	15	TRBJ2-7	TGCGCCAGCAGCTTGGCTAATCGGGGGGCCTACGAGCAGTACTTC	CASSLANRGAYEQYF